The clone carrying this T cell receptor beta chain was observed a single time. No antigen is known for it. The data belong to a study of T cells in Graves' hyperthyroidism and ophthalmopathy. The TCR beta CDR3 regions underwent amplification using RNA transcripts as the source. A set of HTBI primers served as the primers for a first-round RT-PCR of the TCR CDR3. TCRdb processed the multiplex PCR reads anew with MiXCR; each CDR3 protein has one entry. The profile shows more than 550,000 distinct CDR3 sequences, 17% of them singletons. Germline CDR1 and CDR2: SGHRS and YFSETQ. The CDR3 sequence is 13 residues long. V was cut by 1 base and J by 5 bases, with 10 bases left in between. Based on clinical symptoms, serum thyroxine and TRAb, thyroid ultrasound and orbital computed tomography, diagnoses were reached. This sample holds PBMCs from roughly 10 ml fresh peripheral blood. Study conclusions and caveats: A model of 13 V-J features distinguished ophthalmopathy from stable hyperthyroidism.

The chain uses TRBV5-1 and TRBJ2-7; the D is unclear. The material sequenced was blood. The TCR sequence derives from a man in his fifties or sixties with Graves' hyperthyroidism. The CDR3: CASSLNTPDEQYF. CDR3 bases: TGCGCCAGCAGCTTGAATACCCCCGACGAGCAGTACTTC.